These T cell receptor beta chains were read from a single sample in a study of T cell responses to AZD1222 COVID-19 vaccine. Using immunoSEQ multiplex PCR, the repertoire was profiled, and TCRdb retains in-frame clones only, with some absent. This table has roughly 100,000 clones, 90% appearing once. The sequences come from peripheral blood, collected 28 days after the second AZD1222 dose. These receptors all come from an adult who received the AZD1222 COVID-19 vaccine. Each CDR3 is given with its conserved first and last residue. A D gene is named only where the DNA matches it firmly. Rows may omit the clone size; those that give it use once, few, many or a size class.

>NA|NA|TRBV11-3|TRBJ2-5
TGTGCCAGCAGACCCGGGGCCACGAAGTACTTC
CASRPGATKYF
>TRBD2|NA|TRBV11-2|TRBJ2-7
TGTGCCAGCAGCCCCGGGACTAGGGATTACGAGCAGTACTTC
CASSPGTRDYEQYF
>TRBD2|NA|TRBV6-2/TRBV6-3|TRBJ2-4
TGTGCCAGCAGTTCAAGCGGGGGGGCCCCGGACATTCAGTACTTC
CASSSSGGAPDIQYF
>TRBD1|NA|TRBV5-5|TRBJ1-2
TGTGCCAGCAGCTTTAAAACAGGGGGCCCATATGGCTACACCTTC
CASSFKTGGPYGYTF
>TRBD2|NA|TRBV7-7|TRBJ2-5
TGTGCTAGCAGCTTAGCAACTAGCGGGGGGGCCGGGGAGACCCAGTACTTC
CASSLATSGGAGETQYF
>TRBD1|NA|TRBV19|TRBJ1-4
TGTGCCAGTAGTGGAGACAGGGTTGAAAAACTGTTTTTT
CASSGDRVEKLFF
>TRBD2|NA|TRBV6-2/TRBV6-3|TRBJ2-7
TGTGCCAGCAGCTACTCACCCGCGGGGGGGCCTGGCGAGCAGTACTTC
CASSYSPAGGPGEQYF
>TRBD1|NA|TRBV18|TRBJ2-7
TGTGCCAGCTCACCAGAGACAGGGACCTACGAGCAGTACTTC
CASSPETGTYEQYF
>TRBD2|NA|TRBV11-2|TRBJ2-5
TGTGCCAGCAGCTCGGCCCGGGGGGGTCGGGAGACCCAGTACTTC
CASSSARGGRETQYF
>NA|once|TRBV7-3|TRBJ1-1
TGTGCCAGCAGCAGTTCAGAGAACACTGAAGCTTTCTTT
CASSSSENTEAFF
>TRBD1|NA|TRBV10-3|TRBJ1-6
TGTGCCACTACGACAGGGGGCGCTTCCCTGGGTTCACCCCTCCACTTT
CATTTGGASLGSPLHF
>NA|NA|TRBV5-1|TRBJ2-2
TGCGCCAGCAGCAGGGACGTGGGGACCGGGGAGCTGTTTTTT
CASSRDVGTGELFF
>NA|NA|TRBV5-4|TRBJ2-5
TGTGCCAGCAGCATTCGTTGGGAGTCAGGGGATGGGGAGACCCAGTACTTC
CASSIRWESGDGETQYF
>TRBD1|NA|TRBV29-1|TRBJ2-3
TGCAGCGTTGAAGATCTAGGGGGCGCTAGCACAGATACGCAGTATTTT
CSVEDLGGASTDTQYF
>NA|NA|TRBV7-2|TRBJ1-1
TGTGCCAGCAGCACTGGGGATCTTCTGAACACTGAAGCTTTCTTT
CASSTGDLLNTEAFF
>TRBD2|NA|TRBV3-1/TRBV3-2|TRBJ2-5
TGTGCCAGCAGCCCTATAGCGGGGGGAGTAGAGACCCAGTACTTC
CASSPIAGGVETQYF
>TRBD1|few|TRBV4-1|TRBJ2-1
TGCGCCCCCCGCCCACAGGGGGCAATCTACAATGAGCAGTTCTTC
CAPRPQGAIYNEQFF
>NA|NA|TRBV15|TRBJ2-2
TGTGCCACCAGCAGAGATCTCGCAAGAGACACCGGGGAGCTGTTTTTT
CATSRDLARDTGELFF
>TRBD2|NA|TRBV5-1|TRBJ2-3
TGCGCCAGCAGCTTGTCTAGCGGACCAGATACGCAGTATTTT
CASSLSSGPDTQYF
>NA|NA|TRBV7-3|TRBJ2-1
TGTGCCAGCAGCCCCTCGGGTGGGACCGTGTTCTTC
CASSPSGGTVFF
>NA|NA|TRBV18|TRBJ2-6
TGTGCCAGCTCACCACCAGGGGCTGGGGCCAACGTCCTGACTTTC
CASSPPGAGANVLTF
>NA|NA|TRBV7-9|TRBJ2-7
TGTGCCAGCAGCTTAGAAGTTGGAGAGCAGTACTTC
CASSLEVGEQYF
>TRBD1|NA|TRBV27|TRBJ1-2
TGTGCCAGCGGCCGACAGGGGTATGGCTACACCTTC
CASGRQGYGYTF
>NA|NA|TRBV5-5|TRBJ1-4
TGTGCCAGCAGCCACTACTTGTTGGGGGACGAGGCAACTAATGAAAAACTGTTTTTT
CASSHYLLGDEATNEKLFF
>TRBD2|NA|TRBV4-3|TRBJ2-1
TGCGCCAGCAGCCAAGATCCGGGGGGCTACAATGAGCAGTTCTTC
CASSQDPGGYNEQFF
>TRBD2|NA|TRBV19|TRBJ2-1
TGTGCCAGTACCCTACTAGCGGGACCATACAATGAGCAGTTCTTC
CASTLLAGPYNEQFF
>NA|NA|TRBV2|TRBJ2-3
TGTGCCAGCAGTCAACCCGAAGCGGGAGATACGCAGTATTTT
CASSQPEAGDTQYF
>TRBD1|once|TRBV7-7|TRBJ2-3
TGTGCTAGCAGCAGCGGACAGGGGGCCACAGATACGCAGTATTTT
CASSSGQGATDTQYF
>TRBD1|NA|TRBV13|TRBJ2-6
TGTGCCAGCAGCTTAACCGTCGTCATGCCGGGACAGGGGGCGTCTGGGGCCAACGTCCTGACTTTC
CASSLTVVMPGQGASGANVLTF
>TRBD1|NA|TRBV6-5|TRBJ2-1
TGTGCCAGCACTAAAACCGGGACAGGGTACTATGAGCAGTTCTTC
CASTKTGTGYYEQFF
>NA|NA|TRBV27|TRBJ2-1
TGTGCCAGCAGTTCCGGGACACGACCTAACAATGAGCAGTTCTTC
CASSSGTRPNNEQFF
>NA|NA|TRBV7-9|TRBJ1-5
TGTGCCAGCAGCTCCAGCGGGCCGCAGCCCCAGCATTTT
CASSSSGPQPQHF
>NA|NA|TRBV25-1|TRBJ1-3
TGTGCCAGCAGTGAATACTGGGACCTTGGAAACACCATATATTTT
CASSEYWDLGNTIYF
>TRBD1|NA|TRBV2|TRBJ2-7
TGTGCCAGCAGCCAGAGACAGGGGGCCGCGCAGTACTTC
CASSQRQGAAQYF
>NA|NA|TRBV5-6|TRBJ2-3
TGTGCCAGCAGCCCAAACCTTGCAGATACGCAGTATTTT
CASSPNLADTQYF
>NA|NA|TRBV7-9|TRBJ1-1
TGTGCCAGCAGCTCTAGGACACGGAGTGGGACCGCAAAAGCTTTCTTT
CASSSRTRSGTAKAFF
>NA|once|TRBV6-5|TRBJ1-1
TGTGCCAGCATACCAGACAAGAACACTGAAGCTTTCTTT
CASIPDKNTEAFF
>NA|once|TRBV5-4|TRBJ2-3
TGTGCCAGCAGCTTGGCTTTGACAGGAAAATATCCTAGCACAGATACGCAGTATTTT
CASSLALTGKYPSTDTQYF
>NA|NA|TRBV28|TRBJ1-5
TGTGCCAGCCGCCCCCTGGACCGGGGTAATCAGCCCCAGCATTTT
CASRPLDRGNQPQHF
>TRBD2|NA|TRBV6-5|TRBJ2-5
TGTGCCAGCAGTACCGGGACTAGGAGTTACCAGTACTTC
CASSTGTRSYQYF
>NA|NA|TRBV18|TRBJ2-2
TGTGCCAGCTCACCAGCCGTCGCGAACACCGGGGAGCTGTTTTTT
CASSPAVANTGELFF
>NA|NA|TRBV7-2|TRBJ2-3
TGTGCCAGCAGCTTAATGGGGGCAGATACGCAGTATTTT
CASSLMGADTQYF
>TRBD2|NA|TRBV7-3|TRBJ2-5
TGTGCCAGCAGCACAACCGGGACTAGCGGCGAGACCCAGTACTTC
CASSTTGTSGETQYF
>NA|NA|TRBV4-3|TRBJ1-5
TGCGCCAGCAGCCTGGCGGGGGCTCAGCCCCAGCATTTT
CASSLAGAQPQHF
>NA|NA|TRBV6-5|TRBJ2-7
TGTGCCAGCACCAAAGGGGCAGGGTCGTCCTACGAGCAGTACTTC
CASTKGAGSSYEQYF
>NA|NA|TRBV4-3|TRBJ1-1
TGCGCCAGCAGCCAGATGACCTTGGGGGACACTGAAGCTTTCTTT
CASSQMTLGDTEAFF
>TRBD2|NA|TRBV9|TRBJ2-3
TGTGCCAGCAGCGTAGGAGATGGGGGACTACTAAGCACAGATACGCAGTATTTT
CASSVGDGGLLSTDTQYF
>NA|NA|TRBV5-5|TRBJ1-4
TGTGCCAGCAGCTTGGTGGGGGTAACTAATGAAAAACTGTTTTTT
CASSLVGVTNEKLFF
>TRBD2|NA|TRBV6-5|TRBJ2-5
TGTGCCAGCGTCGGCCTAGCGGGGGATCAAGAGACCCAGTACTTC
CASVGLAGDQETQYF
>TRBD2|few|TRBV2|TRBJ2-1
TGTGCCAGCTATGCGTTCATGGCGGGGGGCCCGAATAATGAGCAGTTCTTC
CASYAFMAGGPNNEQFF
>NA|NA|TRBV2|TRBJ1-3
TGTGCCAGCAGTGGGTCTCGGACTTTTGGAAACACCATATATTTT
CASSGSRTFGNTIYF
>TRBD2|NA|TRBV11-2|TRBJ2-5
TGTGCCAGCAGGCCAACTAGCGGGGGGGAAGAGACCCAGTACTTC
CASRPTSGGEETQYF
>NA|NA|TRBV14|TRBJ2-7
TGTGCCAGCAGCCAAGACAGACTCCACTACGAGCAGTACTTC
CASSQDRLHYEQYF
>NA|NA|TRBV9|TRBJ1-2
TGTGCCAGCAGCGTAGGTGGGAAAGTGCTGGCCGGCTACACCTTC
CASSVGGKVLAGYTF
>TRBD1|NA|TRBV9|TRBJ2-1
TGTGCCAGCAGCGTAGGGGACAGCGGCAATGAGCAGTTCTTC
CASSVGDSGNEQFF
>NA|NA|TRBV6-5|TRBJ1-6
TGTGCCAGCAGTTACTCGTACAGGGCCAATTCACCCCTCCACTTT
CASSYSYRANSPLHF
>NA|few|TRBV7-9|TRBJ2-5
TGTGCCAGCAGAGATGATGGATCGGAGACCCAGTACTTC
CASRDDGSETQYF